The 26 T cell receptor beta chains given below trace back to one sample, sequenced in a study of identifying expanded T cells in peripheral blood. The method was immunoSEQ multiplex PCR; TCRdb's version includes in-frame clones alone and lacks a portion of them. This sample carries under 110,000 clones, around 88% of them seen once, and the ten largest clones take about 18%. Sequencing was carried out using blood. These receptors all stem from a person aged 18-70 years in good health.

The chain joins TRBV4-3 to TRBJ2-7; a weak D match, TRBD2 (6 bases). This CDR3 spans 15 amino acids. The V end lost 3 bases, the J end lost 4 bases, and 16 bases lay between the germline ends. Germline V gives CDR1 LGHNA, CDR2 YSLEER. As DNA, the CDR3 is TGCGCCAGCAGCCAGGCCCGGGACTTCCCGTACGAGCAGTACTTC. This translates into CASSQARDFPYEQYF.

This clone was seen just once. The J gene is TRBJ1-1, the V gene TRBV10-3; D not certain. The germline gives CDR1 ENHRY, CDR2 SYGVKD. V was pared by 0 bases and J by 4 bases, with 3 bases between. The CDR3 length is 12 residues. CDR3 protein: CAISESGTEAFF. As DNA, the CDR3 is TGTGCCATCAGTGAGTCTGGCACTGAAGCTTTCTTT.

The sample holds a few counts of this clone. This sequence joins TRBV6-6 and TRBJ1-6, with 9 bases matching TRBD1. CDR1 MNHNY and CDR2 SVGAGI come from the germline V gene (reference sequence). This CDR3 contains 15 residues. J lost 10 bases, V lost 2 bases, and 6 bases had no gene match. The DNA for the CDR3 is TGTGCCAGCAGTTACCCGCGGACAGGGGAATCACCCCTCCACTTT. It codes for CASSYPRTGESPLHF.

The chain links TRBV9 to TRBJ2-7, with unresolved D. Germline values: CDR1 SGDLS, CDR2 YYNGEE. The CDR3 is made up of 15 amino acids. V shed 0 bases and J shed 6 bases, with 16 bases lying between them. The CDR3 sequence: CASSVDPGKAFEQYF. The CDR3 coding sequence is TGTGCCAGCAGCGTAGACCCGGGTAAAGCCTTCGAGCAGTACTTC.

The J gene is TRBJ2-2, the V gene TRBV5-6; TRBD1 agrees at 11 bases. With V trimmed by 5 bases and J by 6 bases, 6 bases remained unmatched. The germline V gene has CDR1 SGHDT and CDR2 YYEEEE. The CDR3 extends over 15 amino acids. The CDR3, as DNA: TGTGCCAGCAGAGTCGGACAGGGGGCATCCGGGGAGCTGTTTTTT. This translates into CASRVGQGASGELFF.

The V gene is TRBV18, the J gene TRBJ1-2, with TRBD1 matching 12 bases. Germline CDR1 reads KGHSH; CDR2 reads LQKENI. The CDR3 is 17 residues long. The trim removed 3 bases at V and 2 bases at J, leaving 7 bases unmatched. CDR3 coding DNA: TGTGCCAGCTCACCTCGGGGACAGGGGGCAGTGAACTATGGCTACACCTTC. Its protein product is CASSPRGQGAVNYGYTF.

This clone was counted a single time. In the same sample, other DNA sequences code for this CDR3. This chain connects TRBV18 to TRBJ1-1; no firm D call. This CDR3 has 13 amino acids. Germline V CDR1 and CDR2: KGHSH, LQKENI. V was pared by 3 bases and J by 1 base, with 6 bases between. The CDR3 DNA follows: TGTGCCAGCTCACCCTCAGAGAACACTGAAGCTTTCTTT. Translating gives CASSPSENTEAFF. The variable domain in full, completed from reference TRBV18 and TRBJ1-1, reads NAGVMQNPRHLVRRRGQEARLRCSPMKGHSHVYWYRQLPEEGLKFMVYLQKENIIDESGMPKERFSAEFPKEGPSILRIQQVVRGDSAAYFCASSPSENTEAFFGQGTRLTVV.

The genes are TRBV5-1 and TRBJ2-7; D gene unclear. The V gene lost 4 bases and the J gene lost 7 bases, with 15 bases spanning the gap. In germline, CDR1 is SGHRS, CDR2 YFSETQ. The CDR3 is 13 residues long. The DNA of the CDR3 is TGCGCCAGCAGCCCCTGGCTTGATAGGGAGCAGTACTTC. Residues: CASSPWLDREQYF.

The chain employs TRBV18 and TRBJ2-3, with D possibly matching TRBD2 (5 bases). Germline loops: CDR1 KGHSH, CDR2 LQKENI. The CDR3 has 17 amino acids. V dropped 3 bases and J dropped 7 bases, with 23 bases sitting between them. The CDR3 reads CASSPFIGVRYPYTQYF. The CDR3 nucleotides read TGTGCCAGCTCACCGTTCATCGGGGTACGGTATCCCTATACGCAGTATTTT.

The chain uses TRBV2 and TRBJ2-5, with a tentative D call TRBD1 (5 bases). Trimming removed 7 bases from V and 2 bases from J, with 14 bases in between. This CDR3 has 14 residues. Germline loops: CDR1 SNHLY, CDR2 FYNNEI. CDR3 in DNA: TGTGCCAGCATGGGCAGGGCCACTCAAGAGACCCAGTACTTC. It codes for CASMGRATQETQYF.

The chain uses TRBV4-3 and TRBJ2-1; D not certain. CDR1 LGHNA and CDR2 YSLEER come from the germline V gene. Between the trimmed V and J ends, which lost 1 base and 6 bases, there was a span of 16 bases. The CDR3 has 16 amino acids. The CDR3, as DNA: TGCGCCAGCAGCCAAGTCTTACCCGTCACCCCCAATGAGCAGTTCTTC. Amino acids: CASSQVLPVTPNEQFF.

The chain joins TRBV2 to TRBJ2-5, with 7 nucleotides matching TRBD2. Trimming took 8 bases from V and 3 from J; bases not matched to a gene: 3. Per the germline V gene, CDR1 is SNHLY and CDR2 is FYNNEI. CDR3 size: 12 residues. The CDR3 DNA sequence: TGTGCCAGCTGGGGGGGGGAAGAGACCCAGTACTTC. It codes for CASWGGEETQYF.

This chain connects TRBV28 to TRBJ1-5; 7 positions match TRBD1. V lost 8 bases, J lost 0 bases, and 10 bases stayed unmatched. The CDR3 contains 16 residues. In germline, CDR1 is MDHEN, CDR2 SYDVKM. CDR3 residues: CASSPGTVYSNQPQHF. In DNA, the CDR3 is TGTGCCAGCTCCCCGGGGACAGTCTATAGCAATCAGCCCCAGCATTTT.

Here the CDR3 reads CASTGTGVNQPQHF. The DNA for the CDR3 is TGTGCCAGCACGGGGACAGGAGTTAATCAGCCCCAGCATTTT. The V call is TRBV2, the J call TRBJ1-5; 8 bases are a match to TRBD1. V lost 7 bases and J lost 4; bases outside the gene matches: 6. Germline V gene sequence: CDR1 SNHLY, CDR2 FYNNEI. The CDR3 consists of 14 residues. Supplemented by reference TRBV2 and TRBJ1-5, the full variable domain reads EPEVTQTPSHQVTQMGQEVILRCVPISNHLYFYWYRQILGQKVEFLVSFYNNEISEKSEIFDDQFSVERPDGSNFTLKIRSTKLEDSAMYFCASTGTGVNQPQHFGDGTRLSIL.

The V and J genes are TRBV23-1 and TRBJ1-2, with D possibly being TRBD1 (6 bases). TRBV23-1 is reported as an ORF; its role is uncertain. V was shortened by 2 bases and J by 8 bases, with 15 bases between the two germline ends. The CDR3 has 14 residues. CDR3 bases: TGCGCCAGCAGTCAACCCATCCAAGACAGGGGCTACACCTTC. This encodes CASSQPIQDRGYTF.

This chain joins TRBV6-5 and TRBJ2-3; D is possibly TRBD1 (5 bases). Germline lookup yields CDR1 MNHEY and CDR2 SVGAGI. V was pared by 0 bases and J by 3 bases, with 7 bases between. The CDR3 spans 14 residues. The CDR3, as DNA: TGTGCCAGCAGTTACTCCTACAGGACAGATACGCAGTATTTT. Protein sequence: CASSYSYRTDTQYF.

The chain links TRBV5-5 to TRBJ1-5, with 9 bases identical to TRBD1. With 0 bases clipped from V and 2 bases from J, the junction kept 6 bases outside the gene matches. Germline V lookup: CDR1 SGHKS, CDR2 YYEKEE (reference sequence). The length of the CDR3 is 17 residues. CDR3 region: CASSLEGQGIRNQPQHF. Written as DNA, the CDR3 is TGTGCCAGCAGCTTGGAAGGACAGGGGATCCGCAATCAGCCCCAGCATTTT.

The chain couples TRBV6-5 to TRBJ1-2; D is unresolved. The germline V gene has CDR1 MNHEY and CDR2 SVGAGI. The germline V and J ends were trimmed by 2 bases and 4 bases, with 11 bases remaining between them. There are 14 residues in the CDR3. The CDR3 DNA reads as TGTGCCAGCAGTTACGGTCAGAAACCCTATGGCTACACCTTC. It specifies CASSYGQKPYGYTF.

V gene TRBV18 combines with J gene TRBJ2-3, with 10 positions matching TRBD2. This CDR3 is 15 amino acids long. V trimming: 6 bases; J trimming: 2 bases; junction bases outside the gene matches: 5. Germline CDR1 and CDR2: KGHSH and LQKENI. The CDR3, as DNA: TGTGCCAGCTCTCCAACTAGCGGGGTCACAGATACGCAGTATTTT. Translating it yields CASSPTSGVTDTQYF.

The J gene is TRBJ2-3, the V gene TRBV5-1; D call uncertain. Germline V gene sequence: CDR1 SGHRS, CDR2 YFSETQ. The CDR3 runs to 13 residues. Trimming shortened V by 6 bases and J by 0 bases, and 8 bases separated the two germline ends. The CDR3 reads CASTEDSTDTQYF. The CDR3 DNA is TGCGCCAGCACCGAGGACAGCACAGATACGCAGTATTTT.

The chain links TRBV10-2 to TRBJ1-4; no definite D call. The CDR3 loop spans 18 amino acids. Trimming shortened V by 2 bases and J by 0 bases, and 16 bases separated the two germline ends. The germline gives CDR1 WSHSY, CDR2 SAAADI. This CDR3 reads CASSEVGRPPSTNEKLFF. CDR3 DNA: TGCGCCAGCAGTGAGGTCGGCAGGCCCCCTTCAACTAATGAAAAACTGTTTTTT.

The V call is TRBV5-1, the J call TRBJ2-3; 9 bases map to TRBD2. The V gene's germline CDR1 is SGHRS and CDR2 YFSETQ. The CDR3 runs to 18 residues. Trimming removed 2 bases from V and 4 bases from J; junction bases left unmatched: 14. CDR3 sequence (DNA): TGCGCCAGCAGCTTACACTACCGGACTAGCGCAACGGCAGATACGCAGTATTTT. It specifies CASSLHYRTSATADTQYF.

CDR3 residues: CASSARPSLAGGPAGELFF. CDR3 sequence (DNA): TGTGCCAGCAGTGCAAGGCCTTCACTAGCGGGGGGGCCTGCCGGGGAGCTGTTTTTT. The gene calls are TRBV2 and TRBJ2-2, with 13 nucleotides matching TRBD2. The CDR3 length is 19 residues. The ends lost 4 bases at V and 6 bases at J; junction bases unmatched: 14. Germline V gives CDR1 SNHLY, CDR2 FYNNEI. The full variable domain, completed using reference TRBV2 and TRBJ2-2, is EPEVTQTPSHQVTQMGQEVILRCVPISNHLYFYWYRQILGQKVEFLVSFYNNEISEKSEIFDDQFSVERPDGSNFTLKIRSTKLEDSAMYFCASSARPSLAGGPAGELFFGEGSRLTVL.

The chain employs TRBV18 and TRBJ2-2; 10 bases are shared with TRBD2. Germline V gene lookup returns CDR1 KGHSH and CDR2 LQKENI. CDR3 length: 16 residues. The V and J ends lost 3 bases and 1 base, in that order; junction bases with no gene match: 2. The CDR3 DNA sequence: TGTGCCAGCTCACCGCGACTAGCGGGGAACACCGGGGAGCTGTTTTTT. Translating gives CASSPRLAGNTGELFF.

Turning to this clone: One junction end does not reproduce the germline sequence, and a read error may be involved. The chain recombines TRBV6-5 with TRBJ2-1; 12 nucleotides align to TRBD2. Germline CDR1 MNHEY, CDR2 SVGAGI. The CDR3 consists of 14 residues. CDR3 sequence reads: CASSASGGAKTAVF. Written as DNA, the CDR3 is TGTGCCAGCAGTGCTAGCGGGGGGGCCAAGACCGCGGTCTTC.

This chain connects TRBV29-1 to TRBJ1-2; D unresolved. Trimming stripped 2 bases from V and 2 bases from J, with 6 bases between. The CDR3 runs to 12 residues. The V gene's germline CDR1 is SQVTM and CDR2 ANQGSEA. The CDR3 sequence: CSVETPNYGYTF. For the CDR3, the DNA is TGCAGCGTTGAAACTCCCAACTATGGCTACACCTTC. The entire variable domain, with the rest obtained from reference TRBV29-1 and TRBJ1-2, is as follows: SAVISQKPSRDICQRGTSLTIQCQVDSQVTMMFWYRQQPGQSLTLIATANQGSEATYESGFVIDKFPISRPNLTFSTLTVSNMSPEDSSIYLCSVETPNYGYTFGSGTRLTVV.